This is a list of T cell receptor beta chains from one sample in a study of blood T cell repertoires in COVID-19. Clones were read by immunoSEQ multiplex PCR, and TCRdb kept only the in-frame ones, dropping some. The table lists roughly 200,000 clones, around 88% of them singletons. Sequences were obtained from peripheral blood. These receptors were obtained from a woman aged 25-40 years with acute or convalescent COVID-19. Both conserved end residues are part of each CDR3.

J gene: TRBJ1-3
V gene: TRBV27
CDR3 protein: CAGPEEGNRNTIYF

J gene: TRBJ1-1
V gene: TRBV10-1
CDR3 protein: CASSVTLGAEAFF

J gene: TRBJ1-1
V gene: TRBV7-9
CDR3 protein: CASSSHGAGGAFF

J gene: TRBJ1-1
V gene: TRBV9
CDR3 protein: CASSPKGGPFNMNTEAFF

J gene: TRBJ1-2
V gene: TRBV13
CDR3 protein: CASSLGGSSVGYTF

J gene: TRBJ2-1
V gene: TRBV7-5
CDR3 protein: CARSPKGLAANEQFF

J gene: TRBJ2-5
V gene: TRBV15
CDR3 protein: CATSRERTTQYF

J gene: TRBJ2-3
V gene: TRBV5-4
CDR3 protein: CASSLVESTDTQYF

J gene: TRBJ2-3
V gene: TRBV3-1/TRBV3-2
CDR3 protein: CASSPSGLTGDTQYF

J gene: TRBJ2-7
V gene: TRBV2
CDR3 protein: CASAETNLYEQYF

J gene: TRBJ2-3
V gene: TRBV27
CDR3 protein: CASSSEGYTQYF

J gene: TRBJ1-4
V gene: TRBV7-9
CDR3 protein: CASSLSEIAKKLFF

J gene: TRBJ1-2
V gene: TRBV7-6
CDR3 protein: CASSLRDRGRSGYTF

J gene: TRBJ1-5
V gene: TRBV11-3
CDR3 protein: CASSLGPGQPQHF

J gene: TRBJ1-1
V gene: TRBV5-6
CDR3 protein: CASIRSPYAGTEAFF

J gene: TRBJ2-6
V gene: TRBV7-9
CDR3 protein: CASSLGYLSLTGANVLTF

J gene: TRBJ2-2
V gene: TRBV10-1
CDR3 protein: CASSYGELFF

J gene: TRBJ2-5
V gene: TRBV3-1/TRBV3-2
CDR3 protein: CAARATSGTETQYF

J gene: TRBJ1-2
V gene: TRBV11-3
CDR3 protein: CASSLDGTGRYGYTF

J gene: TRBJ2-5
V gene: TRBV7-2
CDR3 protein: CASSFYGQETQYF

J gene: TRBJ1-2
V gene: TRBV18
CDR3 protein: CASSPNEDRVYGYTF

J gene: TRBJ2-2
V gene: TRBV9
CDR3 protein: CASSGTRNTGELFF

J gene: TRBJ2-1
V gene: TRBV6-5
CDR3 protein: CASRQRSTNNEQFF

J gene: TRBJ1-1
V gene: TRBV6-6
CDR3 protein: CASSAGAFF

J gene: TRBJ1-1
V gene: TRBV11-3
CDR3 protein: CASSPRTGGDTEAFF

J gene: TRBJ2-5
V gene: TRBV28
CDR3 protein: CASSLLEPQETQYF

J gene: TRBJ2-1
V gene: TRBV4-2
CDR3 protein: CASSQGISSYNEQFF

J gene: TRBJ2-1
V gene: TRBV24-1
CDR3 protein: CATSVQFSGTGFQQFF

J gene: TRBJ1-2
V gene: TRBV11-2
CDR3 protein: CASSSGYGYTF

J gene: TRBJ2-5
V gene: TRBV6-5
CDR3 protein: CASRLVQGEETQYF

J gene: TRBJ2-7
V gene: TRBV3-1/TRBV3-2
CDR3 protein: CASSQGGPRTSYEQYF

J gene: TRBJ2-5
V gene: TRBV9
CDR3 protein: CASSPSTGWQTQYF

J gene: TRBJ2-5
V gene: TRBV28
CDR3 protein: CATGGIGPLETQYF

J gene: TRBJ2-7
V gene: TRBV6-5
CDR3 protein: CASSFQGGEQYF

J gene: TRBJ1-5
V gene: TRBV21-1
CDR3 protein: CASSTSSTGDSNQPQHF

J gene: TRBJ1-2
V gene: TRBV15
CDR3 protein: CATSNSNYGYTF

J gene: TRBJ1-2
V gene: TRBV5-5
CDR3 protein: CASSLVGRGPLLGNYGYTF

J gene: TRBJ1-5
V gene: TRBV27
CDR3 protein: CASSRTSGQPQHF

J gene: TRBJ2-7
V gene: TRBV28
CDR3 protein: CASVGASSYEQYF

J gene: TRBJ1-1
V gene: TRBV10-3
CDR3 protein: CAISGDTRTEAFF

J gene: TRBJ2-5
V gene: TRBV28
CDR3 protein: CASSTSGRVETQYF

J gene: TRBJ1-2
V gene: TRBV6-5
CDR3 protein: CASSRRDRVNGYTF

J gene: TRBJ2-3
V gene: TRBV14
CDR3 protein: CASSPQLDTQYF

J gene: TRBJ1-4
V gene: TRBV28
CDR3 protein: CASTVGQDEKLFF